One and the same sample provided the 21 T cell receptor beta chains below, sequenced in a study of blood T cell repertoires in COVID-19. Repertoires were generated with immunoSEQ multiplex PCR, while TCRdb's copy carries only in-frame clones and drops some. This table has tens of thousands of clones, about four fifths appearing once. Sequencing was done on a sample of peripheral blood. The source is a human donor in a cohort sampled during active COVID-19.

The rearrangement uses TRBV5-1 and TRBJ1-1; 10 bases fit TRBD1. J gave up 0 bases and V 4 bases, and 6 bases lay outside the gene matches. This CDR3 is 16 amino acids long. Per germline, CDR1 SGHRS and CDR2 YFSETQ. CDR3 sequence reads: CASSPTGGIMNTEAFF. Written as DNA, the CDR3 is TGCGCCAGCAGCCCGACAGGGGGCATCATGAACACTGAAGCTTTCTTT.

The chain has TRBV28 and TRBJ2-1; the D is unclear. The germline V and J ends were trimmed by 8 bases and 6 bases, with 11 bases remaining between them. Germline V gene data show CDR1 as MDHEN and CDR2 as SYDVKM. The CDR3 extends over 12 amino acids. The CDR3 DNA reads as TGTGCCAGCTCAACTGGCGGCAATGAGCAGTTCTTC. This codes for CASSTGGNEQFF.

The chain uses TRBV6-6 and TRBJ2-4; D is possibly TRBD1 (6 bases). V was pared by 5 bases and J by 6 bases, with 23 bases between. The CDR3 has 17 residues. CDR1 is MNHNY and CDR2 is SVGAGI in the germline V gene (reference sequence). CDR3 in DNA: TGTGCCAGCAGTCATCGGGGAATGAGGACCAGGGGAAACATTCAGTACTTC. Residues: CASSHRGMRTRGNIQYF.

The gene calls are TRBV18 and TRBJ2-3; 14 bases align to TRBD2. The CDR3 has 18 residues. V shed 5 bases and J 4 bases; nucleotides not matched to a gene: 11. Germline CDR1 is KGHSH and CDR2 is LQKENI. The CDR3 bases are TGTGCCAGCTCAAAAGGGACTAGCGGGAGCATGGGCCCAGATACGCAGTATTTT. It is translated as CASSKGTSGSMGPDTQYF. The full variable domain, with the rest looked up from reference TRBV18 and TRBJ2-3, is NAGVMQNPRHLVRRRGQEARLRCSPMKGHSHVYWYRQLPEEGLKFMVYLQKENIIDESGMPKERFSAEFPKEGPSILRIQQVVRGDSAAYFCASSKGTSGSMGPDTQYFGPGTRLTVL.

J is TRBJ1-2 and V is TRBV11-2, with 8 nucleotides matching TRBD1. Germline V gene lookup returns CDR1 SGHAT and CDR2 FQNNGV. This CDR3 is built from 13 residues. V was pared by 6 bases and J by 7 bases, with 7 bases of the junction left unmatched. The DNA of the CDR3 is TGTGCCAGCAGAAAGGACAGGGCTGGTGGCTACACCTTC. Translating gives CASRKDRAGGYTF.

The gene calls are TRBV6-5 and TRBJ2-7; 7 bases are shared with TRBD1. V dropped 0 bases and J dropped 7; count of bases not matched to a gene: 12. The CDR3 is 16 residues long. Per germline, CDR1 MNHEY and CDR2 SVGAGI. The DNA for the CDR3 is TGTGCCAGCAGTTACTCGGGAACCGGGACAGAGGGTGAGCAGTACTTC. Residues: CASSYSGTGTEGEQYF.

V gene TRBV19 combines with J gene TRBJ2-3, with 7 bases matching TRBD2. The V segment lost 8 bases and the J segment 1 base; nucleotides outside the gene matches: 12. Germline lookup yields CDR1 LNHDA and CDR2 SQIVND (reference sequence). CDR3 length equals 16 residues. CDR3: CASDGEGRSGTDTQYF. DNA of the CDR3: TGTGCCAGTGACGGGGAGGGGAGAAGCGGCACAGATACGCAGTATTTT.

The chain combines TRBV30 with TRBJ1-1; D ambiguous. Trimming removed 3 bases from V and 2 bases from J, with 4 bases in between. The CDR3 is 11 residues long. The germline CDR1 and CDR2 sequences are GTSNPN and SVGIG (reference sequence). The CDR3 coding sequence is TGTGCCTGGAGCTATAACACTGAAGCTTTCTTT. Its translation: CAWSYNTEAFF.

V and J are TRBV28 and TRBJ2-4; D gene unclear. The V end lost 1 base, the J end lost 1 base, and 8 bases lay between the germline ends. CDR1 is MDHEN and CDR2 is SYDVKM in the germline V gene. The CDR3 is 15 amino acids. CDR3 residues: CASSLSRLAKNIQYF. The CDR3 nucleotides are TGTGCCAGCAGTTTATCCCGGTTGGCCAAAAACATTCAGTACTTC.

This clone was seen once. The chain uses TRBV18 and TRBJ2-7; D is uncertain. Between the trimmed V and J ends, which lost 0 bases and 2 bases, there was a span of 5 bases. CDR3 length equals 13 residues. CDR1 and CDR2 (germline): KGHSH, LQKENI. The CDR3 loop reads CASSPPITYEQYF. CDR3 DNA: TGTGCCAGCTCACCACCCATCACCTACGAGCAGTACTTC. The whole variable domain, remainder taken from reference TRBV18 and TRBJ2-7, is NAGVMQNPRHLVRRRGQEARLRCSPMKGHSHVYWYRQLPEEGLKFMVYLQKENIIDESGMPKERFSAEFPKEGPSILRIQQVVRGDSAAYFCASSPPITYEQYFGPGTRLTVT.

J is TRBJ2-1 and V is TRBV4-2, with 9 bases aligning to TRBD2. The trim removed 0 bases at V and 2 bases at J, leaving 2 bases unmatched. Germline V gene lookup returns CDR1 LGHNA and CDR2 YNFKEQ. This CDR3 region has 16 residues. The CDR3 protein is CASSQEASGTYNEQFF. The CDR3 DNA sequence: TGTGCCAGCAGCCAAGAGGCTAGCGGGACCTACAATGAGCAGTTCTTC.

The rearrangement links TRBV29-1 to TRBJ1-1, with 8 bases fitting TRBD1. The CDR3 consists of 14 residues. With V trimmed by 7 bases and J by 4 bases, 11 bases remained unmatched. The germline gives CDR1 SQVTM, CDR2 ANQGSEA. DNA of the CDR3: TGCAGCGCTACGACAGGGGCCCTTGGCACTGAAGCTTTCTTT. Translating it yields CSATTGALGTEAFF. The complete variable domain, with remaining parts taken from reference TRBV29-1 and TRBJ1-1, reads SAVISQKPSRDICQRGTSLTIQCQVDSQVTMMFWYRQQPGQSLTLIATANQGSEATYESGFVIDKFPISRPNLTFSTLTVSNMSPEDSSIYLCSATTGALGTEAFFGQGTRLTVV.

The chain joins TRBV5-1 to TRBJ1-4; D not certain. The V gene lost 4 bases and the J gene lost 8 bases, with 18 bases spanning the gap. The length of the CDR3 is 15 residues. From germline, CDR1 is SGHRS and CDR2 YFSETQ. The CDR3 spells CASSRQADTGEKLFF. The CDR3 nucleotides read TGCGCCAGCAGCCGGCAGGCAGATACGGGGGAAAAACTGTTTTTT.

The chain recombines TRBV30 with TRBJ1-1; no clear D. The V and J ends lost 5 bases and 0 bases respectively, with 13 bases between them. This CDR3 comprises 14 residues. Germline CDR1 and CDR2: GTSNPN and SVGIG (reference sequence). This chain's CDR3 is CAWVAAGLNTEAFF. DNA for the CDR3: TGTGCCTGGGTGGCGGCGGGTTTGAACACTGAAGCTTTCTTT. Supplemented by reference TRBV30 and TRBJ1-1, the full variable domain reads SQTIHQWPATLVQPVGSPLSLECTVEGTSNPNLYWYRQAAGRGLQLLFYSVGIGQISSEVPQNLSASRPQDRQFILSSKKLLLSDSGFYLCAWVAAGLNTEAFFGQGTRLTVV.

This clone was found a few times. The V call is TRBV6-5, the J call TRBJ2-2; D gene uncertain. Trimming removed 10 bases from V and 3 bases from J, with 12 bases in between. Germline CDR1 and CDR2: MNHEY and SVGAGI. The CDR3 is 13 residues long. The CDR3: CATRPWDTGELFF. CDR3 nucleotides: TGTGCCACTAGACCCTGGGACACCGGGGAGCTGTTTTTT.

The chain links TRBV7-2 to TRBJ1-1; D possibly corresponds to TRBD1 (5 bases). This CDR3 has 17 amino acids. The germline V gene encodes CDR1 SGHTA and CDR2 FQGNSA. Trimming pared 5 bases from V and 0 bases from J, leaving 19 bases between. The CDR3 sequence: CASSELWTTTLNTEAFF. CDR3 nucleotide sequence: TGTGCCAGCAGCGAGCTATGGACAACGACTTTGAACACTGAAGCTTTCTTT.

The chain recombines TRBV30 with TRBJ2-3; 11 bases are shared with TRBD2. After removal of 2 bases from V and 0 bases from J, the junction contained 1 base not matched to a gene. This CDR3 region has 15 residues. The germline gives CDR1 GTSNPN, CDR2 SVGIG (reference sequence). CDR3 coding DNA: TGTGCCTGGAGTTGGACTAGCGGGAGCACAGATACGCAGTATTTT. As protein: CAWSWTSGSTDTQYF.

This chain uses TRBV6-5 with TRBJ2-7; 8 bases line up with TRBD1. Trimming at V came to 8 bases and at J to 2 bases, leaving 5 bases not matched to a gene. This CDR3 region has 13 residues. Germline V CDR1 and CDR2: MNHEY, SVGAGI. The CDR3 loop is CASSGQATYEQYF. CDR3 sequence (DNA): TGTGCCAGCTCGGGACAGGCAACCTACGAGCAGTACTTC.

The rearrangement uses TRBV19 and TRBJ2-5; no reliable D call. CDR3 size: 12 residues. V was shortened by 5 bases and J by 5 bases, with 9 bases between the two germline ends. Germline V gene lookup returns CDR1 LNHDA and CDR2 SQIVND (reference sequence). The CDR3 reads CASSLAGETQYF. The CDR3 DNA follows: TGTGCCAGTAGTCTCGCCGGGGAGACCCAGTACTTC.

The chain combines TRBV6-5 with TRBJ2-7; perhaps TRBD2 as D (6 bases). The CDR3 is 13 amino acids. Trimming cost V 2 bases and J 4 bases, with 9 bases left between them. Germline CDR1 and CDR2: MNHEY and SVGAGI. CDR3 region: CASSYRLDYEQYF. The CDR3 DNA sequence: TGTGCCAGCAGTTACAGACTAGATTACGAGCAGTACTTC.

The chain links TRBV2 to TRBJ2-7, with D tentatively TRBD1 (6 bases). The CDR3 is 12 residues long. Germline V gene lookup returns CDR1 SNHLY and CDR2 FYNNEI. V was shortened by 4 bases and J by 6 bases, with 10 bases between the two germline ends. CDR3 bases: TGTGCCAGCAGTGTACAGGGTTCCGAGCAGTACTTC. Encoded protein: CASSVQGSEQYF.